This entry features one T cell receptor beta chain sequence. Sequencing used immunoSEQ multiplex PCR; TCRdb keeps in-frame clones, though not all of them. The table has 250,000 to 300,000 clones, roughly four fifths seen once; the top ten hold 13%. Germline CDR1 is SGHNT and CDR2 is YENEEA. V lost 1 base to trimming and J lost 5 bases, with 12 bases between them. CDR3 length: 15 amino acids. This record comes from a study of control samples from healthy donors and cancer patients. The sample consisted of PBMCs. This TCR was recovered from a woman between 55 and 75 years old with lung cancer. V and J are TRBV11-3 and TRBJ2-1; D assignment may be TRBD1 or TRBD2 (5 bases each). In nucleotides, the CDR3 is TGTGCCAGCAGCTTAGGGGGGTCGGGACACAATGAGCAGTTCTTC. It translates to CASSLGGSGHNEQFF. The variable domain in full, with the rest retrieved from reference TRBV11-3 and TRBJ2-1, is EAGVVQSPRYKIIEKKQPVAFWCNPISGHNTLYWYLQNLGQGPELLIRYENEEAVDDSQLPKDRFSAERLKGVDSTLKIQPAELGDSAVYLCASSLGGSGHNEQFFGPGTRLTVL.